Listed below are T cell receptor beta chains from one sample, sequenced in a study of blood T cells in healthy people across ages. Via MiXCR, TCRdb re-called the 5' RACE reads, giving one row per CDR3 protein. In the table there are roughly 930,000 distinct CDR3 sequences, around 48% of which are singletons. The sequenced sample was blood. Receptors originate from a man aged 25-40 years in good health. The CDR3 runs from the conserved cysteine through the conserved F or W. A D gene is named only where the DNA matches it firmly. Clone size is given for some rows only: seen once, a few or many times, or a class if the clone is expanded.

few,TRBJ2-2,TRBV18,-,TGTGCCAGCTCACCAACCCAGGACACCGGGGAGCTGTTTTTT,CASSPTQDTGELFF
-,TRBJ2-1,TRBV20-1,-,TGCAGTGCCGCTGACGGCGGGGGCCCCTACAATGAGCAGTTCTTC,CSAADGGGPYNEQFF
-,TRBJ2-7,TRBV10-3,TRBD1,TGTGCCATCAGTTTGGCAGGGGGCGCAGCAGAGCAGTACTTC,CAISLAGGAAEQYF
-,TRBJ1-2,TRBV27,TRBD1,TGTGCCAGCAGTTTCGGAGGGGGCAGGAATGGCTACACCTTC,CASSFGGGRNGYTF
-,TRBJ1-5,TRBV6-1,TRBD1,TGTGCCAGCAGTACCCGGGACAGCCTTAATCAGCCCCAGCATTTT,CASSTRDSLNQPQHF
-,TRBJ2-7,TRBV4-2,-,TGTGCCAGCAGCCAAGACGTGAGCAGACCTTACGAGCAGTACTTC,CASSQDVSRPYEQYF
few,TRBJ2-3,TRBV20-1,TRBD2,TGCAGTGCTAGAGACCCCGGGACTAGCGGACGCACAGATACGCAGTATTTT,CSARDPGTSGRTDTQYF
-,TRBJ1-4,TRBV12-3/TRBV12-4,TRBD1,TGTGCCAGCAGTTTCCGTACAGGGGGCTATGAAAAACTGTTTTTT,CASSFRTGGYEKLFF
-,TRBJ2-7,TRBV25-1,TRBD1,TGTGCCAGCAGTGCCGACAGGGTAAGCGAGCAGTACTTC,CASSADRVSEQYF
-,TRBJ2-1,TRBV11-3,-,TGTGCCAGCAGTTTAGATTATTTGGACAGCTCCTACAATGAGCAGTTCTTC,CASSLDYLDSSYNEQFF
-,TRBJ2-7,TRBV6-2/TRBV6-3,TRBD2,TGTGCCAGCAGTTACGGACTAGCGGGGGGGGAAAATGAGCAGTACTTC,CASSYGLAGGENEQYF
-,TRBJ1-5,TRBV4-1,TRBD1,TGCGCCAGCAGCCAAGATCCCCTGGCAGGGGGCCGTCAGCCCCAGCATTTT,CASSQDPLAGGRQPQHF
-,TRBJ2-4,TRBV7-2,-,TGTGCCAGCAGCTTACAGACTATGGCCAAAAACATTCAGTACTTC,CASSLQTMAKNIQYF
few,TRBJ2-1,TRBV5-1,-,TGCGCCAGCAGCCATGATACAGGATACAACAATGAGCAGTTCTTC,CASSHDTGYNNEQFF
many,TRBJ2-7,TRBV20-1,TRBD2,TGCAGTGCTAGCGGGGGGGCCTACGAGCAGTACTTC,CSASGGAYEQYF
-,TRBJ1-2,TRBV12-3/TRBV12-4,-,TGTGCCAGCAGTTTATACGAGGATGGCTACACCTTC,CASSLYEDGYTF
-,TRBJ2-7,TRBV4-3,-,TGCGCCAGCAGCCAAGGAGTGCCGGACGAGCAGTACTTC,CASSQGVPDEQYF
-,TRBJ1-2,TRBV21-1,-,TGTGCCAGCAGCAAAGTCATCGAAGGGAAAGGTTATGGCTACACCTTC,CASSKVIEGKGYGYTF
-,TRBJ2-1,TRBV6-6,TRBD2,TGTGCCAGCAGTTTTCTAGCGGGGGGGCCCCATGAGCAGTTCTTC,CASSFLAGGPHEQFF
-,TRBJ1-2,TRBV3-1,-,TGTGCCAGCAGGCCTGATAGTTTCAATGGCTACACCTTC,CASRPDSFNGYTF
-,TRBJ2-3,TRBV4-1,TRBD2,TGCGCCAGCAGCCAAGCCAGGGGCACTAGCGGATCCACAGATACGCAGTATTTT,CASSQARGTSGSTDTQYF
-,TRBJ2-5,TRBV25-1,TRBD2,TGTGCCAGCAGGGGGACTAGCGGCCAAGAGACCCAGTACTTC,CASRGTSGQETQYF
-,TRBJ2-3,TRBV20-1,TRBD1,TGCAGTGCAAACCCCGGGACAGGGGGCGCTTGGGGTAGCGGGGGGTCTCTCACAGATACGCAGTATTTT,CSANPGTGGAWGSGGSLTDTQYF
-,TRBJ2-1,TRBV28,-,TGTGCCAGCAGTTCGTCGGGCCTTTACAATGAGCAGTTCTTC,CASSSSGLYNEQFF
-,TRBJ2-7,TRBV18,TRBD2,TGTGCCAGCTCACCCACAGCGGGGGGGGCCCACGAGCAGTACTTC,CASSPTAGGAHEQYF
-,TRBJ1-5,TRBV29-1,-,TGCAGCGTAGGGCCAGGGGGCAATCAGCCCCAGCATTTT,CSVGPGGNQPQHF
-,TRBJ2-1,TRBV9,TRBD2,TGTGCCAGCAGTTCCTTACCGGGGGGTTCCTACAATGAGCAGTTCTTC,CASSSLPGGSYNEQFF
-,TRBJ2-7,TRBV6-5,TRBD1,TGTGCCAGCAGTTACTCGGGGGACAGAACCTACGAGCAGTACTTC,CASSYSGDRTYEQYF
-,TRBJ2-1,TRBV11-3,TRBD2,TGTGCCAGCAGCTTCTCAGCGGGGGGGCCAGGTGAGCAGTTCTTC,CASSFSAGGPGEQFF
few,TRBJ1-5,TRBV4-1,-,TGCGCCAGCAGCCAAGTGAAGGGAAAGGGGCAGCCCCAGCATTTT,CASSQVKGKGQPQHF
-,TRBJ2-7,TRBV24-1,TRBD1,TGTGCCACCCCCAATTTAGAGTCGAGAGGGACAGGGGGCTCCGAGCAGTACTTC,CATPNLESRGTGGSEQYF
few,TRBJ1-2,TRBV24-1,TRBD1,TGTGCCACCAGTGACACAGGGGAAAACTATGGCTACACCTTC,CATSDTGENYGYTF
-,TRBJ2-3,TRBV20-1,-,TGCAGTGCTAGAGACCTCCGGGACAGCACAGATACGCAGTATTTT,CSARDLRDSTDTQYF
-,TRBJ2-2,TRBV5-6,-,TGTGCCAGCCACCCGGGACGATCGAACACCGGGGAGCTGTTTTTT,CASHPGRSNTGELFF
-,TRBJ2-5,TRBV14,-,TGTGCCAGCAGCCAAGATCCTTGGCGAGAGACCCAGTACTTC,CASSQDPWRETQYF
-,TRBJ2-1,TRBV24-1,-,TGTGCCACCCCTTTCGGCAATGAGCAGTTCTTC,CATPFGNEQFF
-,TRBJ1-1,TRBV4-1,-,TGCGCCAGCAGCCAAGGGGTGGGGGCAGGAGGGAACACTGAAGCTTTCTTT,CASSQGVGAGGNTEAFF
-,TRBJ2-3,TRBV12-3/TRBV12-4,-,TGTGCCAGCAGTTCCGGAGATACGCGGTATTTT,CASSSGDTRYF
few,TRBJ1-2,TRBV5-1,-,TGCGCCAGCAGCTTGGAGGGGGAAGGCGGCTATGGCTACACCTTC,CASSLEGEGGYGYTF
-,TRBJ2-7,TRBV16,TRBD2,TGTGCCAGCAGCCACCGGGGACTAGCGGTGTCCTACGAGCAGTACTTC,CASSHRGLAVSYEQYF
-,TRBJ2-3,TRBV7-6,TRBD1,TGTGCCAGCAGCTTCCGGACAGGGCGCACAGATACGCAGTATTTT,CASSFRTGRTDTQYF
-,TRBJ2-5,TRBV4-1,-,TGCGCCAGCAGCCAAGATGTGGCTCTGGAGACCCAGTACTTC,CASSQDVALETQYF
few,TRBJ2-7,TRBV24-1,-,TGTGCCACCACCAGCTACGAGCAGTACTTC,CATTSYEQYF
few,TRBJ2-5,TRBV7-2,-,TGTGCCAGCAGTTCCGGGACGGTCAAAGAGACCCAGTACTTC,CASSSGTVKETQYF
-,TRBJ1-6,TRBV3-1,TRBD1,TGTGCCAGCAGCCGAAATCTACAGGGGCCACCCTATAATTCACCCCTCCACTTT,CASSRNLQGPPYNSPLHF
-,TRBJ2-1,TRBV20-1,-,TGCAGTGCTAGAGATTGGGGATCAGGGGATTCTGAGCAGTTCTTC,CSARDWGSGDSEQFF
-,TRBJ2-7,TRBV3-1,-,TGTGCCAGCAGCCAAGGCCCCTTTGAATCTCTCGAGCAGTACTTC,CASSQGPFESLEQYF
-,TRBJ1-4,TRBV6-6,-,TGTGCCAGCAGTTACTCGTTAGGCCGGTCCGATGAAAAACTGTTTTTT,CASSYSLGRSDEKLFF
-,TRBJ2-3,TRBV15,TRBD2,TGTGCCACCCGGGGGGTGAGCACAGATACGCAGTATTTT,CATRGVSTDTQYF